This T cell receptor (beta chain) was documented in a study of T cell responses to AZD1222 COVID-19 vaccine. The count of this clone is one. The antigen remains undetermined. Notes on the study in general: The repertoires were collected only after the peak T cell response. Nearly half of spike-specific TCRs reportedly go after variant regions that carry no mutations.

The method was immunoSEQ multiplex PCR; TCRdb's version includes in-frame clones alone and lacks a portion of them. The sample includes fewer than 120,000 clones, 81% of them seen just once. The CDR3 contains 16 residues. J gave up 4 bases and V 4 bases, and 12 bases lay outside the gene matches. The germline V gene has CDR1 SGHAT and CDR2 FQNNGV. The receptor's source is an adult in good health. The source material was peripheral blood, sampled on day 0 of AZD1222 vaccination. The J gene is TRBJ1-2, the V gene TRBV11-2, with 7 bases matching TRBD1. The DNA of the CDR3 is TGTGCCAGCAGCTCAACCGAACAGGGGCCCGGCTATGGCTACACCTTC. This gives the protein CASSSTEQGPGYGYTF.